What follows are 32 T cell receptor beta chains derived from one specimen sequenced in a study of blood T cell repertoires in COVID-19. Sequencing used immunoSEQ multiplex PCR; TCRdb keeps in-frame clones, though not all of them. Of about 87,000 clones listed, roughly 89% are singletons. Sequencing was performed on peripheral blood. The source of these receptors is a woman older than 75 with active COVID-19.

This chain connects TRBV6-4 to TRBJ1-6; 7 nucleotides match TRBD1. CDR3 length equals 16 residues. CDR1 and CDR2 (germline): MRHNA, SNTAGT. V gave up 3 bases and J gave up 0 bases; unmatched junction bases: 2. The CDR3 DNA reads TGTGCCAGCAGTGAAGCAGGGGGCTCCTATAATTCACCCCTCCACTTT. Translated: CASSEAGGSYNSPLHF.

The rearrangement links TRBV7-2 to TRBJ1-4; D not certain. Trimming left V 5 bases short and J 11 bases short, with 15 bases between. The length of the CDR3 is 13 residues. Germline loops: CDR1 SGHTA, CDR2 FQGNSA. CDR3 loop: CASSNSGRWKLFF. Here the CDR3 DNA reads TGTGCCAGCAGCAACAGCGGTCGGTGGAAACTGTTTTTT.

This chain links TRBV10-3 with TRBJ1-3; no definite D call. The CDR3 extends over 14 amino acids. Germline CDR1 and CDR2: ENHRY and SYGVKD. V was pared by 4 bases and J by 1 base, with 8 bases between. The DNA of the CDR3 is TGTGCCATCAGTGTCGGGGAATCTGGAAACACCATATATTTT. This gives the protein CAISVGESGNTIYF.

The rearrangement uses TRBV29-1 and TRBJ2-1, with TRBD1 matching 11 bases. Germline CDR1 is SQVTM and CDR2 is ANQGSEA. The CDR3 is 16 residues long. Unmatched junction bases numbered 18, after V lost 7 bases and J lost 10 bases. The CDR3 nucleotides read TGCAGCGCCCGGCGAATACGGACAGGGGGCTTAGGCGAGCAGTTCTTC. Translated, it gives CSARRIRTGGLGEQFF.

Of note for this clone: Sequence at one end of the junction differs from germline and may be a read error. The chain has TRBV5-1 and TRBJ2-1; perhaps TRBD1 as D (6 bases). Germline lookup yields CDR1 SGHRS and CDR2 YFSETQ. There are 13 residues in the CDR3. CDR3 residues: CASSPDRFGDEIF. Written as DNA, the CDR3 is TGCGCCAGCAGCCCCGACAGGTTTGGGGATGAGATCTTC.

This chain joins TRBV24-1 and TRBJ2-3; TRBD2 might be the D (5 bases). CDR1 and CDR2 (germline): KGHDR, SFDVKD. CDR3 length equals 15 residues. Between the trimmed V and J ends, which lost 5 bases and 2 bases, there was a span of 13 bases. The CDR3 sequence: CATSVDSSSTDTQYF. The CDR3 coding sequence is TGTGCCACCAGTGTGGACTCAAGCTCCACAGATACGCAGTATTTT.

The J gene is TRBJ2-7, the V gene TRBV4-3, with D tentatively TRBD2 (6 bases). Germline V gene lookup returns CDR1 LGHNA and CDR2 YSLEER. The germline V and J ends were trimmed by 1 base and 3 bases, with 13 bases remaining between them. This CDR3 comprises 15 residues. The CDR3 region has the DNA TGCGCCAGCAGCCAAGGCTTCCAGGAGGGCTACGAGCAGTACTTC. Translating gives CASSQGFQEGYEQYF.

This chain uses TRBV10-3 with TRBJ1-1; unclear D gene. Trimming pared 0 bases from V and 1 base from J, leaving 6 bases between. The CDR3 loop spans 14 amino acids. Germline loops: CDR1 ENHRY, CDR2 SYGVKD. In DNA, the CDR3 is TGTGCCATCAGTGAGTCCCTCGGGAACACTGAAGCTTTCTTT. This encodes CAISESLGNTEAFF.

The gene calls are TRBV2 and TRBJ2-1; 10 positions agree with TRBD2. V shed 5 bases and J 8 bases; nucleotides not matched to a gene: 6. CDR1 is SNHLY and CDR2 is FYNNEI in the germline V gene. This CDR3 has 14 residues. The CDR3 reads CASSQQREGHEQFF. CDR3 DNA sequence: TGTGCCAGCAGTCAACAGCGGGAGGGCCATGAGCAGTTCTTC. Full variable domain (remainder filled in from reference TRBV2 and TRBJ2-1): EPEVTQTPSHQVTQMGQEVILRCVPISNHLYFYWYRQILGQKVEFLVSFYNNEISEKSEIFDDQFSVERPDGSNFTLKIRSTKLEDSAMYFCASSQQREGHEQFFGPGTRLTVL.

The chain combines TRBV4-2 with TRBJ2-1, with D tentatively TRBD1 (5 bases). Germline CDR1 reads LGHNA; CDR2 reads YNFKEQ. CDR3 length: 15 amino acids. Trimming removed 0 bases from V and 7 bases from J, with 13 bases in between. The CDR3 spells CASSQDGRVSNEQFF. CDR3 DNA sequence: TGTGCCAGCAGCCAAGATGGCAGGGTATCAAATGAGCAGTTCTTC.

The chain is built from TRBV27 and TRBJ2-4; TRBD1 matches at 10 bases. Germline CDR1 MNHEY, CDR2 SMNVEV (reference sequence). Trimming at V came to 3 bases and at J to 3 bases, leaving 8 bases not matched to a gene. This CDR3 has 17 amino acids. CDR3 region: CASSFLTGTGVKNIQYF. The CDR3, as DNA: TGTGCCAGCAGTTTCCTCACCGGGACAGGGGTCAAAAACATTCAGTACTTC.

There are a few counts of this clone. The CDR3: CASSRNGVRGEQYF. CDR3 sequence (DNA): TGTGCCAGTAGTAGGAATGGGGTCCGGGGCGAGCAGTACTTC. V usage is TRBV19 and J usage is TRBJ2-7; TRBD2 might be the D (5 bases). Per germline, CDR1 LNHDA and CDR2 SQIVND (reference sequence). This CDR3 spans 14 amino acids. V was clipped by 4 bases and J by 6 bases, with 16 bases between them. Full variable domain (outside the CDR3, taken from reference TRBV19 and TRBJ2-7): DGGITQSPKYLFRKEGQNVTLSCEQNLNHDAMYWYRQDPGQGLRLIYYSQIVNDFQKGDIAEGYSVSREKKESFPLTVTSAQKNPTAFYLCASSRNGVRGEQYFGPGTRLTVT.

V usage is TRBV3-1 (or the pseudogene TRBV3-2) and J usage is TRBJ2-1; 9 nucleotides agree with TRBD2. J was trimmed by 6 bases and V by 4 bases; bases with no gene match: 19. This CDR3 contains 19 residues. The germline V gene has CDR1 LGHDT and CDR2 YNNKEL (reference sequence). The CDR3 DNA sequence: TGTGCCAGCAGCCCTCCTTCGTGGAGTAGCGGGAGTTTGGGCAATGAGCAGTTCTTC. Its translation is CASSPPSWSSGSLGNEQFF.

The V call is TRBV28, the J call TRBJ2-5; D is undetermined. CDR1 and CDR2 (germline): MDHEN, SYDVKM. V lost 2 bases, J lost 5 bases, and 12 bases lay in between. The CDR3 covers 14 residues. CDR3 loop: CASSLRNFRETQYF. CDR3 coding DNA: TGTGCCAGCAGTTTAAGGAACTTCAGGGAGACCCAGTACTTC.

A word on this clone: The same CDR3 can be traced to other DNA sequences in this sample. The rearrangement uses TRBV28 and TRBJ1-1; D perhaps matches TRBD1 (6 bases). The CDR3 totals 11 residues. V lost 6 bases to trimming and J lost 8 bases, with 10 bases between them. The germline CDR1 and CDR2 sequences are MDHEN and SYDVKM. As DNA, the CDR3 is TGTGCCAGCAGCCTGAGGGGGGAAGCTTTCTTT. It yields the protein CASSLRGEAFF.

The chain couples TRBV7-2 to TRBJ2-3; unclear D gene. Deletions cut 1 base from V and 2 bases from J, with 16 bases between. The CDR3 is 17 residues long. Germline CDR1 and CDR2: SGHTA and FQGNSA. This chain's CDR3 is CASSLGGARPATDTQYF. The CDR3, as DNA: TGTGCCAGCAGCTTAGGTGGAGCCCGTCCTGCCACAGATACGCAGTATTTT.

J is TRBJ2-5 and V is TRBV10-3; D may be TRBD2 (6 bases). This CDR3 has 16 residues. Looked up from germline, CDR1 is ENHRY and CDR2 is SYGVKD. V gave up 2 bases and J gave up 5 bases, with 18 bases separating them. CDR3 in DNA: TGTGCCATCAGTGAGGGGGAGGTGGGAGAGGGGGAGACCCAGTACTTC. Protein: CAISEGEVGEGETQYF.

This rearrangement joins TRBV27 to TRBJ2-5; maybe TRBD2 (5 bases). Trimming pared 5 bases from V and 2 bases from J, leaving 12 bases between. CDR3 length: 14 residues. Germline lookup yields CDR1 MNHEY and CDR2 SMNVEV (reference sequence). The CDR3 region is CASSGGRKQETQYF. The CDR3 DNA follows: TGTGCCAGCAGTGGAGGACGCAAACAAGAGACCCAGTACTTC.

This clone was counted a few times. The J gene is TRBJ2-7, the V gene TRBV13; 7 bases line up with TRBD2. CDR3 length: 14 amino acids. V was clipped by 5 bases and J by 6 bases; unmatched bases: 10. In germline, CDR1 is PRHDT, CDR2 FYEKMQ (reference sequence). CDR3 amino acids: CASSLKQGRAEQYF. DNA of the CDR3: TGTGCCAGCAGCCTAAAACAAGGGAGGGCCGAGCAGTACTTC.

The chain carries TRBV7-9 and TRBJ1-4; tentatively, D is TRBD1 (6 bases). The germline V gene encodes CDR1 SEHNR and CDR2 FQNEAQ (reference sequence). The CDR3 has 12 residues. Trimming left V 5 bases short and J 13 bases short, with 14 bases between. The CDR3 DNA reads as TGTGCCAGCAGCCTTCAGGACAGAAGACTGTTTTTT. Its translation is CASSLQDRRLFF.

The chain joins TRBV18 to TRBJ2-7, with 11 bases identical to TRBD1. The CDR3 extends over 14 amino acids. In germline, CDR1 is KGHSH, CDR2 LQKENI. J gave up 3 bases and V 3 bases, and 1 base lay outside the gene matches. CDR3 sequence: CASSPGTGGYEQYF. The CDR3 nucleotides read TGTGCCAGCTCACCCGGGACAGGGGGCTACGAGCAGTACTTC.

The CDR3 DNA is TGTGCCAGCAGTTTTTCCCCGGGGCAGCCCCAGCATTTT. This translates into CASSFSPGQPQHF. V and J are TRBV27 and TRBJ1-5; no definite D call. The CDR3 runs to 13 residues. The germline V gene encodes CDR1 MNHEY and CDR2 SMNVEV (reference sequence). V lost 3 bases and J lost 7, with 10 bases in between.

The V and J genes are TRBV6-2 or TRBV6-3 and TRBJ1-5; D possibly corresponds to TRBD1 (5 bases). V was pared by 2 bases and J by 7 bases, with 15 bases between. CDR3 length: 15 residues. CDR1 and CDR2 (germline): MNHEY, SVGEGT. The CDR3 bases are TGTGCCAGCAGTTACCCAGCCCTCCGGGGGCAGCCCCAGCATTTT. This sequence encodes CASSYPALRGQPQHF.

In this sample, this clone turned up once. The J gene is TRBJ2-1, the V gene TRBV9; 9 nucleotides align to TRBD1. This CDR3 spans 14 amino acids. Germline V gene lookup returns CDR1 SGDLS and CDR2 YYNGEE. V dropped 3 bases and J dropped 6; count of bases not matched to a gene: 4. The chain's CDR3 is CASSALTGGNEQFF. The CDR3, as DNA: TGTGCCAGCAGCGCCCTGACAGGGGGCAATGAGCAGTTCTTC.

The chain employs TRBV11-2 and TRBJ2-3; 7 nucleotides align to TRBD1. After removal of 8 bases from V and 3 bases from J, the junction contained 11 bases not matched to a gene. CDR3 size: 15 residues. CDR1 SGHAT and CDR2 FQNNGV come from the germline V gene. The CDR3 DNA is TGTGCCAGCCACCCACAGGGGTACGGGACAGATACGCAGTATTTT. As protein: CASHPQGYGTDTQYF.

CDR3 DNA: TGTGCCAGCCCTCTACCGACAGCACCCTACGAGCAGTACTTC. This gives the protein CASPLPTAPYEQYF. The chain carries TRBV6-4 and TRBJ2-7, with D perhaps TRBD1 (5 bases). The germline V gene encodes CDR1 MRHNA and CDR2 SNTAGT. The ends were cut back, 8 bases at V and 2 bases at J, with 16 bases in the middle. This CDR3 region has 14 residues.

The rearrangement uses TRBV4-1 and TRBJ2-3; no reliable D call. V dropped 5 bases and J dropped 0 bases, with 9 bases sitting between them. In germline, CDR1 is MGHRA, CDR2 YSYEKL. This CDR3 has 14 amino acids. The CDR3 coding sequence is TGCGCCAGCAGCTTCCGACATAGCACAGATACGCAGTATTTT. This gives the protein CASSFRHSTDTQYF.

The rearrangement links TRBV9 to TRBJ2-1, with a tentative D call TRBD2 (5 bases). The CDR3 length is 16 residues. Germline assignment: CDR1 SGDLS and CDR2 YYNGEE. V lost 0 bases and J 5 bases, leaving 15 bases between the germline ends. CDR3 coding DNA: TGTGCCAGCAGCGTAGCGCCGGGCCCCGGGGACAATGAGCAGTTCTTC. This codes for CASSVAPGPGDNEQFF.

V gene TRBV15 combines with J gene TRBJ2-1, with 8 bases fitting TRBD2. Trimming cost V 5 bases and J 0 bases; bases outside gene matches: 24. Per germline, CDR1 LNHNV and CDR2 YYDKDF (reference sequence). This CDR3 comprises 22 residues. The CDR3 region is CATSPNLITTPSGRYSYNEQFF. The CDR3 DNA reads as TGTGCCACCAGCCCGAACCTGATAACGACACCCAGCGGGAGATACTCCTACAATGAGCAGTTCTTC.

This chain joins TRBV6-5 and TRBJ1-1; 9 nucleotides line up with TRBD1. The CDR3 sequence is 13 residues long. V lost 6 bases to trimming and J lost 2 bases; unmatched junction nucleotides: 1. Germline V CDR1 and CDR2: MNHEY, SVGAGI. The CDR3, as DNA: TGTGCCAGCAGGGACAGGGGTAACACTGAAGCTTTCTTT. Translating gives CASRDRGNTEAFF.

This clone was recorded only once. V gene TRBV5-4 combines with J gene TRBJ2-5, with TRBD2 as a possible D gene (5 bases). Germline CDR1 reads SGHNT; CDR2 reads YYREEE (reference sequence). CDR3 length: 12 amino acids. The ends were cut back, 7 bases at V and 2 bases at J, with 9 bases in the middle. The CDR3 nucleotides are TGTGCCAGCGGCGGGTGGCAAGAGACCCAGTACTTC. Amino acid sequence: CASGGWQETQYF.

This clone was recorded only once. The CDR3 DNA reads TGTGCCAGCAGTTTAAAGACAAGCGAGCAGTACTTC. It specifies CASSLKTSEQYF. J is TRBJ2-7 and V is TRBV28; D call uncertain. The CDR3 has 12 residues. The germline CDR1 and CDR2 sequences are MDHEN and SYDVKM. The V end was cut by 2 bases, the J end by 6 bases, with 8 bases between.